This record looks at one T cell receptor (delta chain) sequence and its context. The antigen is undetermined. These data come from a study of Vδ1+ human thymocytes. The study, taken as a whole, reports: Thymic TRG and TRD repertoires appeared highly polyclonal.

Germline lookup yields CDR1 TVYSNPD and CDR2 GDNSRS (reference sequence). The CDR3 is 15 amino acids. J was trimmed by 3 bases and V by 5 bases; bases with no gene match: 9. RNA was extracted from the cells and then reverse transcribed. Pooled V-gene forward primers with one constant-region reverse primer generated the CDR3 amplicons by multiplex PCR. TCRdb reanalysed the multiplex PCR reads via CATT. The sample lists roughly 55,000 delta-chain clones, less than 20% occurring once. The TCR comes from a boy under two years old who had congenital heart surgery. Material: Vdelta1+ gamma-delta thymocytes from the thymus. Subset here: FACS-sorted CD3+ TCRalphabeta- TCRVdelta1+ TCRVdelta2- thymocytes. This chain uses TRDV3 with TRDJ1; 13 positions match TRDD3. Written as DNA, the CDR3 is TGTGCCCCGCGCCTACTGGGGGATACGGCCGATAAACTCATCTTT. The encoded protein is CAPRLLGDTADKLIF.